This T cell receptor beta chain was recovered during a study of T cells in Graves' hyperthyroidism and ophthalmopathy. Between the trimmed V and J ends, which lost 1 base and 0 bases, there was a span of 10 bases. Germline V gene data show CDR1 as LGHNT and CDR2 as FRNRAP. The CDR3 contains 16 residues. This clonotype was observed a few times. Amplification of TCR beta CDR3 regions was performed using RNA transcripts as template. The TCR CDR3 first-round RT-PCR relied on the HTBI primer set. TCRdb re-analysed the multiplex PCR reads in MiXCR, keeping a single row per CDR3 protein. Of over 400,000 distinct CDR3 sequences listed, less than 25% are singletons.

This sequence was found in a woman between 65 and 79 years old with Graves' ophthalmopathy. Material for sequencing was blood. The chain has TRBV12-5 and TRBJ1-3, with D unresolved. The CDR3 protein is CASGLDRGYSGNTIYF. The CDR3 coding sequence is TGTGCTAGTGGTTTGGACAGAGGTTACTCTGGAAACACCATATATTTT.